These T cell receptor beta chains were read from a single sample in a study of regulatory T cells in long-lasting Graves disease. TCRdb recomputed calls from the multiplex PCR reads with MiXCR, one row per CDR3 protein. The data hold 600,000 to 650,000 distinct CDR3 sequences, with under 20% observed a single time. This sample also belongs to another study, concerning T cells in Graves' hyperthyroidism and ophthalmopathy.

Sequencing was performed on peripheral blood mononuclear cells (PBMCs), taken at new diagnosis, from a patient treated with antithyroid drugs. These receptors were taken from a woman in her twenties or thirties with Graves disease. The CDR3 runs from the conserved cysteine through the conserved F or W. Each record gives: J gene, V gene, CDR3 length, CDR3 protein.

J gene: TRBJ1-3
V gene: TRBV5-6
CDR3 length: 13
CDR3 protein: CASSLREGNTIYF

J gene: TRBJ2-1
V gene: TRBV20-1
CDR3 length: 15
CDR3 protein: CSASRLRSLPHEQFF

J gene: TRBJ2-7
V gene: TRBV27
CDR3 length: 13
CDR3 protein: CASSSGPPYEQYF

J gene: TRBJ2-1
V gene: TRBV6-2/TRBV6-3
CDR3 length: 16
CDR3 protein: CASSEAPIREYNEQFF

J gene: TRBJ2-2
V gene: TRBV29-1
CDR3 length: 15
CDR3 protein: CSVAWGTAGTGELFF

J gene: TRBJ2-7
V gene: TRBV6-1
CDR3 length: 13
CDR3 protein: CASSVGTNYEQYF

J gene: TRBJ2-6
V gene: TRBV5-1
CDR3 length: 16
CDR3 protein: CASSLEGRDGANVLTF

J gene: TRBJ1-1
V gene: TRBV28
CDR3 length: 13
CDR3 protein: CASLTGGYTEAFF

J gene: TRBJ1-2
V gene: TRBV28
CDR3 length: 13
CDR3 protein: CASSLKTGVGYTF

J gene: TRBJ1-1
V gene: TRBV19
CDR3 length: 15
CDR3 protein: CASSIGRGRNTEAFF

J gene: TRBJ1-1
V gene: TRBV19
CDR3 length: 17
CDR3 protein: CASSIVLRDTTNTEAFF

J gene: TRBJ2-7
V gene: TRBV3-1
CDR3 length: 14
CDR3 protein: CASSQQGVSYEQYF

J gene: TRBJ2-7
V gene: TRBV7-9
CDR3 length: 14
CDR3 protein: CASRTQAPSDEQYF

J gene: TRBJ1-4
V gene: TRBV6-1
CDR3 length: 15
CDR3 protein: CASSHGGTGGEKLFF

J gene: TRBJ1-5
V gene: TRBV7-9
CDR3 length: 14
CDR3 protein: CASSSPYSNQPQHF

J gene: TRBJ1-5
V gene: TRBV5-6
CDR3 length: 16
CDR3 protein: CASSFYQGGPHQPQHF

J gene: TRBJ2-1
V gene: TRBV19
CDR3 length: 16
CDR3 protein: CASNTLGGQGENEQFF

J gene: TRBJ2-1
V gene: TRBV20-1
CDR3 length: 15
CDR3 protein: CSATSSGGTYNEQFF

J gene: TRBJ2-5
V gene: TRBV18
CDR3 length: 14
CDR3 protein: CASSPPFRQETQYF

J gene: TRBJ1-2
V gene: TRBV30
CDR3 length: 16
CDR3 protein: CAWRDRWTDANYGYTF

J gene: TRBJ2-2
V gene: TRBV12-3/TRBV12-4
CDR3 length: 15
CDR3 protein: CASGRDRGGTGELFF